This TCR beta chain was found in a study of blood T cell repertoires in COVID-19. Study-level background: Italy, Spain and the United States were the sources of the convalescent and acute COVID-19 samples.

In the original analysis: Amplifying reference gene primers gave estimates of nucleated cell counts. Sequenced by immunoSEQ multiplex PCR; TCRdb stores in-frame clones only, minus some. That table gives V, J and clone size, and the DNA gave D and trimming. The repertoire holds tens of thousands of clones, more than 75% seen once, with approximately 1.3% in the top ten. Sequencing input: peripheral blood. This clonotype was sampled from a woman aged 80 or older with acute or convalescent COVID-19.

The CDR3 DNA follows: TGCGCCAGCAGTGAGTCGGGGTTTGGAGACAGGGTGTCAAATGAGCAGTTCTTC. Protein sequence: CASSESGFGDRVSNEQFF. The chain joins TRBV10-1 to TRBJ2-1; 7 nucleotides line up with TRBD1. The CDR3 length is 18 residues. The V gene end was trimmed by 0 bases and the J gene end by 7 bases; junction bases not matched to a gene: 15. Looked up from germline, CDR1 is WNHNN and CDR2 is SYGVQD (reference sequence).